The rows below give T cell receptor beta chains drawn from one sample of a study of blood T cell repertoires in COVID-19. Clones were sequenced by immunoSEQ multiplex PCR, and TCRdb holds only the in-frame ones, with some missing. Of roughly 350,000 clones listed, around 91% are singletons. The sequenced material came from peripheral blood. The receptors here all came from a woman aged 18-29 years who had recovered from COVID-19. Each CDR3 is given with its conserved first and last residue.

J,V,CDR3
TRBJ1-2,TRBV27,CASSSAGGDYGYTF
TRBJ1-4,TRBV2,CASRTDRGRNEKLFF
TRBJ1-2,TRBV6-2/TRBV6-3,CASSPLTGNYGYTF
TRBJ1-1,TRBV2,CASSVTGTQNTEAFF
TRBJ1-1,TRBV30,CAWGGTGERMNTEAFF
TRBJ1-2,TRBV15,CATSSDRGDYGYTF
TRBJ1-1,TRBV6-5,CASSSPPPGLPEAFF
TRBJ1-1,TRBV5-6,CASRPQGGHTEAFF
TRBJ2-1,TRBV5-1,CASSGLAGGVSSYNEQFF
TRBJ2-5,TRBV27,CASSPGLAGETQYF
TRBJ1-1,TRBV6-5,CASSYPGSNTEAFF
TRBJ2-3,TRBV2,CASSESLADSTDTQYF
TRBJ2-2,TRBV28,CASSFAGLAVYTGELFF
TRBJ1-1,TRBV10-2,CASSEGGTEAFF
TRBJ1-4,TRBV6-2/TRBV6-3,CASSGLIQGEKLFF
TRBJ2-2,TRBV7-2,CASSLTGAAGELFF
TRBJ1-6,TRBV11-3,CASSKPGQGNSPLHF
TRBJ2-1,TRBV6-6,CASSYSREAYNEQFF
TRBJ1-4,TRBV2,CASTKDRINEKLFF
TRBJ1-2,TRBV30,CAWRGFGTAILDYGYTF
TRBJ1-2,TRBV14,CASSQDTGARHGYTF
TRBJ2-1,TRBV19,CATPPGTPSSYNEQFF
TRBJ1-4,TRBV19,CASSDITGGATNEKLFF
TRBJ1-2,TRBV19,CASRPRTGSGYTF
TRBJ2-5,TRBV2,CASSEGRAETQYF
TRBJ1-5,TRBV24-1,CATAPKGGFNQPQHF
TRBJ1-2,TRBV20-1,CSASRIEQGLIGYGYTF
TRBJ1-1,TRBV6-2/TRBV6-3,CASSTWTENTEAFF
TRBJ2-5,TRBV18,CASSPISSGRGQETQYF
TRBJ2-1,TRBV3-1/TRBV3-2,CASKEEAGGRDEQFF
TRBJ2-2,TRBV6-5,CATLPWTGGPGELFF
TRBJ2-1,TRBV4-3,CASSQDGDNEQFF
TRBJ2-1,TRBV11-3,CASSTRLAYNEQFF
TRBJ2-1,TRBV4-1,CASSPQHRSYNEQFF
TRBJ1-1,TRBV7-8,CASTRVGGHWYTEAFF
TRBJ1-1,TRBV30,CAWTDPRDPTTEAFF
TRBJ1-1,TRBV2,CASSESPDRRIQNTEAFF
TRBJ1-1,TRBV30,CAFSRGRRDTEAFF
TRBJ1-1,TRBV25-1,CASSEQGPLNTEAFF
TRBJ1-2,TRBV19,CASSRGTGFGYTF
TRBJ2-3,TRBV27,CASSGPGIPDTQYF
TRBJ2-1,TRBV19,CASGSADYNEQFF
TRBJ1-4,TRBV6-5,CASSYSSGDEKLFF
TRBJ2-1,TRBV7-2,CASSSMGLAGGNEQFF
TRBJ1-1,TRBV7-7,CASSATVNTEAFF
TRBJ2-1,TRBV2,CASYGPQSGSDNEQFF
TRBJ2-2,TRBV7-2,CASTYGPSGNTGELFF
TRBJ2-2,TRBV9,CASSADRTSGSTGELFF
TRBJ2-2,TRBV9,CASSAPQGRNTGELFF
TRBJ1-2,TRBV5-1,CASSPSPDRGLVGYTF
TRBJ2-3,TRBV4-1,CASSQDEAGSSTDTQYF
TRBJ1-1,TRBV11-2,CASSVTRGTTEAFF
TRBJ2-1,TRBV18,CASSHRDRGQSSYNEQFF
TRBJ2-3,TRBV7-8,CASSFRLAGLRDTQYF